Listed below are T cell receptor beta chains from one sample, sequenced in a study of Ad26.COV2.S vaccination and SARS-CoV-2 variants. Produced via immunoSEQ multiplex PCR; TCRdb's table is partial and in-frame only. In the table there are about 410,000 clones, approximately 90% of which are singletons. This specimen was peripheral blood, taken in a trial of Ad26.COV2.S vaccine versus placebo. The receptors were gathered from a person between 18 and 65 years old who received the Ad26.COV2.S COVID-19 vaccine or a placebo. CDR3s include the opening cysteine and the closing phenylalanine or tryptophan. The D gene is left open where the match is weak. Not all rows give a size; the values are once, few, many and, for expanded clones, a class.

>TRBV2|NA|NA|TRBJ1-5
CASSGSYSNQPQHF
TGTGCCAGCAGTGGGAGTTATAGCAATCAGCCCCAGCATTTT
>TRBV27|NA|TRBD1|TRBJ2-7
CASSTHGPGQGIWEQYF
TGTGCCAGCAGTACCCACGGTCCGGGACAGGGGATCTGGGAGCAGTACTTC
>TRBV28|NA|TRBD1|TRBJ1-5
CASAGQGASQPQHF
TGTGCCAGCGCGGGACAGGGGGCGTCTCAGCCCCAGCATTTT
>TRBV7-2|NA|TRBD2|TRBJ2-1
CASSLVGLAGYNEQFF
TGTGCCAGCAGCTTGGTGGGACTAGCGGGGTACAATGAGCAGTTCTTC
>TRBV20-1|few|NA|TRBJ2-2
CSASILGLSTGELFF
TGCAGTGCTAGTATTTTGGGTTTAAGCACCGGGGAGCTGTTTTTT
>TRBV10-3|NA|NA|TRBJ1-5
CAISESRGWNQPQHF
TGTGCCATCAGTGAATCCAGGGGTTGGAATCAGCCCCAGCATTTT
>TRBV24-1|NA|TRBD1|TRBJ2-5
CATSDLLDRDGTQYF
TGTGCCACCAGTGATTTGCTGGACAGGGACGGGACCCAGTACTTC
>TRBV30|NA|TRBD2|TRBJ2-2
CAWSVPSGGANTGELFF
TGTGCCTGGAGTGTACCTAGCGGGGGGGCTAACACCGGGGAGCTGTTTTTT
>TRBV13|NA|TRBD2|TRBJ2-1
CASSRRGAAISFSEQFF
TGTGCCAGCAGCCGGCGGGGGGCCGCCATTTCGTTCAGTGAGCAGTTCTTC
>TRBV15|NA|TRBD1|TRBJ2-7
CATNQDRVGEQYF
TGTGCCACCAACCAGGACAGGGTGGGCGAGCAGTACTTC
>TRBV28|NA|TRBD1|TRBJ1-3
CASSMTGAGNTIYF
TGTGCCAGCAGTATGACAGGGGCAGGAAACACCATATATTTT
>TRBV4-3|NA|TRBD1|TRBJ1-2
CASSHISGQRDYGYTF
TGCGCCAGCAGCCATATATCGGGACAGCGGGACTATGGCTACACCTTC
>TRBV18|NA|NA|TRBJ1-1
CASSPVFKGHTEAFF
TGTGCCAGCTCACCAGTGTTCAAGGGGCACACTGAAGCTTTCTTT
>TRBV5-4|NA|TRBD2|TRBJ2-2
CASSHASGGGLTGELFF
TGTGCCAGCAGCCACGCTTCGGGGGGTGGATTAACCGGGGAGCTGTTTTTT
>TRBV9|NA|NA|TRBJ1-6
CASTDSVYSPLHF
TGTGCCAGCACGGACAGCGTTTATTCGCCCCTCCACTTT
>TRBV27|NA|NA|TRBJ1-4
CASSSDQGEKLFF
TGTGCCAGCAGTTCCGACCAGGGTGAAAAACTGTTTTTT
>TRBV3-1/TRBV3-2|NA|NA|TRBJ2-5
CASSHLRGPTQYF
TGTGCCAGCAGCCATCTACGGGGGCCCACCCAGTACTTC
>TRBV23-1|NA|NA|TRBJ1-1
CASSQSRPGKNTEAFF
TGCGCCAGCAGTCAATCTAGGCCAGGGAAAAACACTGAAGCTTTCTTT
>TRBV18|NA|TRBD1|TRBJ1-2
CASSPNPGQGGGYGYTF
TGTGCCAGCTCACCCAATCCGGGACAGGGTGGCGGCTATGGCTACACCTTC
>TRBV7-8|NA|TRBD1|TRBJ1-5
CASSLELQDRGQPQHF
TGTGCCAGCAGCTTAGAACTACAAGACAGGGGGCAACCCCAGCATTTT
>TRBV28|few|NA|TRBJ1-2
CASFLGHSYGYTF
TGTGCCAGCTTCTTGGGACATTCCTATGGCTACACCTTC
>TRBV10-3|NA|TRBD1|TRBJ1-5
CAISDTGEENQPQHF
TGTGCCATCAGTGATACAGGGGAGGAAAATCAGCCCCAGCATTTT
>TRBV18|NA|TRBD1|TRBJ1-6
CASSPSQVQGVPPLHF
TGTGCCAGCTCACCGAGTCAAGTACAGGGGGTACCACCCCTCCACTTT
>TRBV5-6|NA|NA|TRBJ1-1
CASSLGRTGREAFF
TGTGCCAGCAGCTTAGGACGGACCGGACGAGAAGCTTTCTTT
>TRBV7-6|NA|NA|TRBJ2-1
CASSLSSAAYNEQFF
TGTGCCAGCAGCTTGTCGAGTGCGGCTTACAATGAGCAGTTCTTC
>TRBV7-7|NA|TRBD2|TRBJ2-1
CASSLASGGAYEQFF
TGTGCTAGCAGCTTAGCTAGCGGGGGGGCGTATGAGCAGTTCTTC
>TRBV3-1/TRBV3-2|NA|TRBD1|TRBJ2-7
CASSVPAGTEYYYEQYF
TGTGCCAGCAGCGTCCCCGCCGGGACAGAGTATTATTACGAGCAGTACTTC
>TRBV10-3|NA|NA|TRBJ1-2
CAISEDSTYGYTF
TGTGCCATCAGTGAAGACAGTACCTATGGCTACACCTTC
>TRBV29-1|NA|NA|TRBJ2-7
CSVATYGGFYEQYF
TGCAGCGTCGCAACCTACGGCGGTTTCTACGAGCAGTACTTC
>TRBV6-5|once|TRBD1|TRBJ2-7
CASSLRTGSSYEQYF
TGTGCCAGCAGTCTAAGGACAGGGAGCTCCTACGAGCAGTACTTC
>TRBV15|NA|TRBD1|TRBJ2-2
CATSRDWTGMNTGELFF
TGTGCCACCAGCAGAGATTGGACAGGCATGAACACCGGGGAGCTGTTTTTT
>TRBV19|NA|TRBD1|TRBJ1-1
CASKPQTGEDTEAFF
TGTGCCAGTAAGCCCCAGACAGGGGAGGACACTGAAGCTTTCTTT
>TRBV9|NA|NA|TRBJ1-6
CASSEDSGSYSPLHF
TGTGCCAGCAGTGAAGATTCCGGGAGCTATTCACCCCTCCACTTT
>TRBV6-5|NA|TRBD1|TRBJ2-7
CASSSPDRGAYEQYF
TGTGCCAGCAGTTCACCGGACAGGGGGGCCTACGAGCAGTACTTC
>TRBV19|NA|NA|TRBJ2-1
CASSIDRANEQFF
TGTGCCAGTAGTATAGATAGGGCGAATGAGCAGTTCTTC
>TRBV30|NA|NA|TRBJ1-1
CAWSVGSNTEAFF
TGTGCCTGGAGTGTAGGCAGCAACACTGAAGCTTTCTTT
>TRBV6-5|NA|NA|TRBJ2-5
CASILAAGQETQYF
TGTGCCAGCATCCTTGCTGCGGGGCAGGAGACCCAGTACTTC
>TRBV5-6|NA|NA|TRBJ2-1
CASSFWVSSYNEQFF
TGTGCCAGCAGCTTCTGGGTTAGCTCCTACAATGAGCAGTTCTTC
>TRBV4-3|NA|TRBD1|TRBJ1-1
CASSQDRDRGQGEAFF
TGCGCCAGCAGCCAAGATAGGGACAGGGGGCAGGGTGAAGCTTTCTTT
>TRBV4-3|NA|TRBD2|TRBJ2-7
CASSPGLAGYEQYF
TGCGCCAGCAGCCCGGGACTAGCGGGCTACGAGCAGTACTTC
>TRBV7-7|NA|NA|TRBJ2-1
CASSLNRAPYNEQFF
TGTGCCAGCAGCCTTAACAGGGCCCCCTACAATGAGCAGTTCTTC
>TRBV20-1|NA|NA|TRBJ2-7
CSASRYEQYF
TGCAGTGCTAGCAGGTACGAGCAGTACTTC
>TRBV27|NA|NA|TRBJ2-7
CASSLAGSYEQYF
TGTGCCAGCAGTTTAGCAGGATCCTACGAGCAGTACTTC
>TRBV11-2|NA|NA|TRBJ2-7
CASSSRTPGYEQYF
TGTGCCAGCAGCTCCCGGACACCCGGCTACGAGCAGTACTTC
>TRBV27|NA|TRBD2|TRBJ2-1
CASSLTSGGEQFF
TGTGCCAGCAGTTTAACTAGCGGGGGGGAGCAGTTCTTC
>TRBV20-1|NA|NA|TRBJ2-1
CSAPQYNEQFF
TGCAGTGCCCCCCAGTACAATGAGCAGTTCTTC
>TRBV12-3/TRBV12-4|NA|NA|TRBJ2-3
CASAIIQDTQYF
TGTGCCAGCGCTATTATCCAGGATACGCAGTATTTT
>TRBV9|NA|NA|TRBJ2-3
CASSVEGRYTDTQYF
TGTGCCAGCAGCGTAGAAGGCAGGTACACAGATACGCAGTATTTT
>TRBV20-1|NA|NA|TRBJ1-1
CSARGMGEAFF
TGCAGTGCTAGAGGCATGGGTGAAGCTTTCTTT
>TRBV10-3|NA|TRBD1|TRBJ2-5
CATSWDREETQYF
TGTGCCACCTCTTGGGACAGGGAAGAGACCCAGTACTTC
>TRBV9|NA|TRBD1|TRBJ1-3
CASSVTRDSQAGNTIYF
TGTGCCAGCAGCGTGACCCGGGACAGTCAAGCTGGAAACACCATATATTTT
>TRBV24-1|NA|TRBD1|TRBJ1-5
CATSPLTTGGGDQPQHF
TGTGCCACCAGTCCTCTAACCACAGGGGGCGGAGATCAGCCCCAGCATTTT